This TCR beta chain was captured by sequencing in a study of shared clonotypes between healthy human individuals (dated by TCRdb to 2020 to 2021). Background on the whole study: A couple of women and three men aged 18 to 49 years were included in the cohort. For each donor, CD4 naive and CD4 memory were each given three plates, CD8 naive was given two plates, and CD8 memory was given one plate. To estimate repertoire size and how much clonotypes are shared between individuals, the study performed deep sequencing of blood TCR repertoires from roughly five healthy adults. To increase sequencing depth and limit assay-specific biases, different laboratories used diverse techniques to prepare libraries and sequence TCR repertoires. Between about 0.85 and 9.5 billion PBMCs per donor were obtained by leukapheresis. The paper's findings and limits, for the study overall: Larger estimated clonotype richness was generally found for naive subsets than for memory subsets. Rarefaction of sorted-subset datasets indicated incomplete sequencing despite the large sequencing depth. The genetic and exposure-history diversity represented was limited by the small number of donors. Pairwise subsampling indicated that sequencing depth was expected to affect the degree of clonotype sharing among donors. Sampling was restricted to blood, and TCR repertoires in tissues likely differ from the TCR repertoires found in blood. When a few donors were compared, the shared fraction of clonotypes was about 5.4% for naive CD4, around 3.5% for naive CD8, 2% to 2.5% for memory CD4, and 0.4% for memory CD8. Higher generation probabilities were observed for clonotypes shared by all four sorted-subset donors than for non-shared clonotypes.

Healthy HIV-negative adults with no recently reported acute infections or vaccinations were included as donors. Every donor was a Caucasian adult residing in Nashville, Tennessee, USA. Magnetic negative selection was used to enrich CD4+ T cells, after which naive cells were positively selected on CD45RA and the negative fraction became the memory subset. Blood was collected by leukapheresis, and PBMCs were isolated by Ficoll-Histopaque density gradient centrifugation and then cryopreserved in liquid nitrogen vapor phase. Analytical flow cytometry was used to check the purity and quantity of every magnetically sorted T cell population. Each sorted fraction had its genomic DNA isolated and then quantified by UV absorbance on a Nanodrop 2000c. V is clipped by 7 bases and J by 5 bases, and the sequence between their germline boundaries is 22 bases long. The cysteine opens and the phenylalanine closes a CDR3 of 17 amino acids. Only the CDR3 part of the read is kept: 51 bases, read in frame from the first base.

In regard to this clone: The specificity of this receptor is unknown. Nothing much larger sits one base from this clone, and base qualities are not available.

Using the deep immunoSEQ assay, multiplex PCR amplified TCR CDR3 regions from genomic DNA. Extracted genomic DNA from each cell subset was distributed evenly across all wells of several immunoSEQ 96-well plates, and each plate was treated as a replicate. For sorted subsets, approximately 190 ng genomic DNA, equal to 25,000 to 35,000 T cell genomes, was loaded into each replicate PCR. Purified libraries were measured with a Qubit 3.0 fluorometer, size-checked on a Bioanalyzer 2100, and measured again with the KAPA Library Quantification kit. Every immunoSEQ 96-well plate was sequenced on a dedicated single-read 150-cycle Illumina NextSeq 550 flow cell. Regarding the original processing steps: Because only junctional sequences without quality scores were contained in the immunoSEQ output, filtering matching that applied to full-length reads could not be performed. Sequences were annotated with PyIR, a Python wrapper for IgBLAST v1.9, using IMGT germline references to assign V/J genes and CDR3. Any read was removed if the V/J assignment was weak (E-value above 1e-6), the CDR3 was missing, or the read contained stop codons, out-of-frame junctions, or ambiguous translated residues. V3J clonotypes were defined as sequences sharing the same inferred V gene, J gene, and CDR3 amino acid sequence. The percentage overlap between two repertoires was calculated by dividing the number of shared unique clonotypes by the size of the smaller repertoire. RTK rarefaction, the Chao1 estimator, and Recon v2.1 estimates of unobserved clonotypes were used to assess repertoire richness. OLGA was used to compute generation probabilities for all TCRbeta clonotypes that the gDNA method yielded from several donors. TCRdb took this table from immuneACCESS and kept in-frame rearrangements with V and J called. Such tables lack part of the clones; where checked against another copy, unresolved V genes explain under half of the gap, and the rest is unexplained. V and J calls and clone size come straight from that table; D and trimming were deduced from the DNA. In this sample the table shows over a million clones, around 95% of which occur a single time. Together, the top ten hold roughly 1.1% of the sample.

The sequencing sample was made of naive CD4+ T cells sorted from blood. The cell subset or site label on this specimen signifies: CD45RA+ positively selected. The sequence links TRBV5-7 to TRBJ2-6; the D gene assignment is ambiguous. Being an ORF, TRBV5-7 has a function that is uncertain. The TCR originated in a man aged 25 to 45 in good health. The DNA sequence is TGTGCCAGCCTTGCGATTCTTGTACAAAGTCGGGCCAACGTCCTGACTTTC. It encodes CASLAILVQSRANVLTF.